What follows are 11 T cell receptor beta chains derived from one specimen sequenced in a study of T cells in Graves' hyperthyroidism and ophthalmopathy. Amplified TCR beta CDR3 regions derived from RNA transcripts. TCR CDR3 regions were first amplified by RT-PCR with HTBI primers. TCRdb processed the multiplex PCR reads anew with MiXCR; each CDR3 protein has one entry. The sample has roughly 580,000 distinct CDR3 sequences, 35% to 55% seen once. The source material was peripheral blood or thyroid tissue (not recorded which). The receptor set was obtained from a woman aged 18-35 years with Graves' hyperthyroidism.

This clonotype was observed many times. The chain is built from TRBV25-1 and TRBJ1-3, with D maybe TRBD1 (5 bases). Trimming left V 8 bases short and J 0 bases short, with 17 bases between. Per the germline V gene, CDR1 is MGHDK and CDR2 is SYGVNS. The CDR3 consists of 16 residues. The CDR3, as DNA: TGTGCCAGCTCGAACGGGACGCCCTTCTCTGGAAACACCATATATTTT. As protein: CASSNGTPFSGNTIYF.

In its sample, this clonotype was seen a few times. The rearrangement uses TRBV7-9 and TRBJ2-5; maybe TRBD1 (6 bases). Trimming pared 1 base from V and 4 bases from J, leaving 13 bases between. This CDR3 has 15 residues. CDR1 is SEHNR, CDR2 FQNEAQ, per germline (reference sequence). The chain's CDR3 is CASSLVAPRGETQYF. The CDR3 DNA is TGTGCCAGCAGCTTAGTAGCTCCCAGGGGAGAGACCCAGTACTTC. The variable domain in full, completed from reference TRBV7-9 and TRBJ2-5, reads DTGVSQNPRHKITKRGQNVTFRCDPISEHNRLYWYRQTLGQGPEFLTYFQNEAQLEKSRLLSDRFSAERPKGSFSTLEIQRTEQGDSAMYLCASSLVAPRGETQYFGPGTRLLVL.

The chain joins TRBV11-2 to TRBJ1-6; D is unclear. CDR1 SGHAT and CDR2 FQNNGV come from the germline V gene. Trimming removed 5 bases from V and 0 bases from J, with 11 bases in between. The CDR3 is made up of 16 amino acids. The CDR3 here is CASSVMGSSYNSPLHF. The CDR3 DNA follows: TGTGCCAGCAGCGTTATGGGGAGCTCCTATAATTCACCCCTCCACTTT. The variable domain in full, completed from reference TRBV11-2 and TRBJ1-6, reads EAGVAQSPRYKIIEKRQSVAFWCNPISGHATLYWYQQILGQGPKLLIQFQNNGVVDDSQLPKDRFSAERLKGVDSTLKIQPAKLEDSAVYLCASSVMGSSYNSPLHFGNGTRLTVT.

A few counts support this clonotype. This chain uses TRBV15 with TRBJ2-7; 8 bases match TRBD2. Germline CDR1 LNHNV, CDR2 YYDKDF (reference sequence). J lost 3 bases, V lost 9 bases, and 1 base had no gene match. The CDR3 extends over 11 amino acids. CDR3 loop: CATSGNYEQYF. In DNA, the CDR3 is TGTGCCACTAGCGGGAACTACGAGCAGTACTTC.

Remarks on this clonotype: Germline is not matched at one junction end, which may reflect a read error. This chain's CDR3 is CATSNLWTNGGYTF. The CDR3 DNA follows: TGTGCCACCAGTAATTTGTGGACTAACGGTGGCTACACCTTC. The chain links TRBV24-1 to TRBJ1-2; D gene uncertain. The CDR3 has 14 residues. In germline, CDR1 is KGHDR, CDR2 SFDVKD.

The chain uses TRBV25-1 and TRBJ1-2; 12 bases agree with TRBD1. Per the germline V gene, CDR1 is MGHDK and CDR2 is SYGVNS. Trimming removed 6 bases from V and 4 bases from J; junction bases left unmatched: 9. This CDR3 is 16 amino acids long. CDR3 residues: CASSLMGQGAIYGYTF. In DNA, the CDR3 is TGTGCCAGCAGCCTAATGGGACAGGGGGCAATCTATGGCTACACCTTC.

Concerning this clonotype itself: One junction end does not reproduce the germline sequence, and a read error may be involved. The V gene is TRBV10-3, the J gene TRBJ2-7; 7 bases match TRBD1. CDR1 is ENHRY, CDR2 SYGVKD, per germline. The CDR3 length is 14 residues. CDR3 in amino acids: CASSYSTGSYEQYF. The CDR3 nucleotides are TGTGCCAGCAGTTACTCGACAGGGTCCTACGAGCAGTACTTC.

V usage is TRBV29-1 and J usage is TRBJ1-1; TRBD1 aligns across 8 bases. Trimming took 7 bases from V and 4 from J; bases not matched to a gene: 5. Germline V gene data show CDR1 as SQVTM and CDR2 as ANQGSEA. The CDR3 contains 12 residues. The CDR3 protein is CSAQGAVTEAFF. The CDR3 nucleotides are TGCAGCGCCCAGGGGGCAGTCACTGAAGCTTTCTTT.

This clonotype appeared once. The rearrangement uses TRBV2 and TRBJ2-1; no reliable D call. The CDR3 contains 9 residues. Deletions cut 9 bases from V and 6 bases from J, with 3 bases between. Looked up from germline, CDR1 is SNHLY and CDR2 is FYNNEI. The CDR3 spells CASRNEQFF. The CDR3 bases are TGTGCCAGTCGCAATGAGCAGTTCTTC.

The sample holds many counts of this clonotype. The rearrangement uses TRBV29-1 and TRBJ2-7, with 11 bases aligning to TRBD2. The CDR3 covers 13 residues. V shed 5 bases, J shed 6 bases, and the junction held 6 bases outside the gene matches. Per germline, CDR1 SQVTM and CDR2 ANQGSEA. This CDR3 is CSVSSGRALEQYF. CDR3 DNA: TGCAGCGTTAGTAGCGGGAGGGCCCTCGAGCAGTACTTC.

The rearrangement links TRBV30 to TRBJ2-7; D gene unclear. CDR3 length: 13 amino acids. Germline lookup yields CDR1 GTSNPN and CDR2 SVGIG (reference sequence). The germline V and J ends were trimmed by 0 bases and 0 bases, with 6 bases remaining between them. CDR3 amino acids: CAWSVGYSYEQYF. The CDR3 coding sequence is TGTGCCTGGAGTGTCGGTTACTCCTACGAGCAGTACTTC. The variable domain in full, with the rest retrieved from reference TRBV30 and TRBJ2-7, is SQTIHQWPATLVQPVGSPLSLECTVEGTSNPNLYWYRQAAGRGLQLLFYSVGIGQISSEVPQNLSASRPQDRQFILSSKKLLLSDSGFYLCAWSVGYSYEQYFGPGTRLTVT.